A single sample is the source of the 29 T cell receptor beta chains below, sequenced in a study of ipilimumab plus nivolumab after autologous stem cell transplantation. TCRdb keeps only in-frame clones here, not all; method: immunoSEQ multiplex PCR. This table has a few thousand clones, roughly 80% appearing once. Sample: PBMCs, taken in a trial of ipilimumab plus nivolumab as post-transplant consolidation. These receptors came from a male donor with multiple myeloma.

Notes on this clone: Distinct nucleotide sequences in the sample also encode this CDR3. This sequence joins TRBV5-1 and TRBJ2-5, with 12 bases that match TRBD2. The germline V gene encodes CDR1 SGHRS and CDR2 YFSETQ. With 4 bases clipped from V and 5 bases from J, the junction kept 6 bases outside the gene matches. The CDR3 is 15 residues long. The chain's CDR3 is CASSVTSGSGETQYF. Written as DNA, the CDR3 is TGCGCCAGCAGCGTGACTAGCGGGAGTGGTGAGACCCAGTACTTC.

This clone appeared a few times. The chain employs TRBV15 and TRBJ1-4; D not certain. V lost 0 bases and J lost 13, with 15 bases in between. Germline-derived CDR1 and CDR2 are LNHNV and YYDKDF (reference sequence). CDR3 length equals 14 residues. For the CDR3, the DNA is TGTGCCACCAGCAGAGATCAAAAGGGCCGGGGACTGTTTTTT. Translating gives CATSRDQKGRGLFF.

This clone was found a few times. V gene TRBV6-6 combines with J gene TRBJ1-5; the D is unclear. This CDR3 is built from 14 residues. CDR1 is MNHNY and CDR2 is SVGAGI in the germline V gene (reference sequence). Trimming stripped 0 bases from V and 5 bases from J, with 8 bases between. This CDR3 is CASSYSGYYQPQHF. The CDR3 bases are TGTGCCAGCAGTTACTCAGGGTACTATCAGCCCCAGCATTTT.

This chain links TRBV5-6 with TRBJ2-7, with a possible D match to TRBD1 (5 bases). Trimming took 4 bases from V and 2 from J, leaving 7 bases between them. Germline assignment: CDR1 SGHDT and CDR2 YYEEEE. The CDR3 is 12 residues long. The CDR3 DNA is TGTGCCAGCAGCCTGACAGCCTACGAGCAGTACTTC. Its protein is CASSLTAYEQYF.

This chain uses TRBV5-1 with TRBJ2-5; 13 bases line up with TRBD2. The V segment lost 4 bases and the J segment 2 bases; nucleotides outside the gene matches: 8. Germline V lookup: CDR1 SGHRS, CDR2 YFSETQ. There are 17 residues in the CDR3. The CDR3 reads CASSHGTSGARQETQYF. The DNA of the CDR3 is TGCGCCAGCAGCCACGGGACTAGCGGGGCGAGACAAGAGACCCAGTACTTC.

The rearrangement links TRBV7-6 to TRBJ1-5, with a tentative D call TRBD1 (5 bases). The CDR3 spans 15 residues. With 5 bases removed from V and 4 bases from J, the gap between germline ends came to 15 bases. The germline V gene has CDR1 SGHVS and CDR2 FNYEAQ. The CDR3 is CASSPSSRENQPQHF. CDR3 nucleotide sequence: TGTGCCAGCAGCCCCTCCTCCAGGGAAAATCAGCCCCAGCATTTT.

This clone was found a few times. The V and J genes are TRBV29-1 and TRBJ2-7, with TRBD1 as a possible D gene (5 bases). The V gene lost 5 bases and the J gene lost 1 base, with 9 bases spanning the gap. The germline V gene has CDR1 SQVTM and CDR2 ANQGSEA. This CDR3 contains 12 residues. The CDR3 nucleotides read TGCAGCGTTAAGGACAATTCCTACGAGCAGTACTTC. This sequence encodes CSVKDNSYEQYF.

This rearrangement joins TRBV11-2 to TRBJ2-1; 7 bases match TRBD2. The CDR3 runs to 16 residues. Germline loops: CDR1 SGHAT, CDR2 FQNNGV. J was trimmed by 3 bases and V by 0 bases; bases with no gene match: 5. In DNA, the CDR3 is TGTGCCAGCAGCTTAGATCGGGGGGATCTCTACAATGAGCAGTTCTTC. This sequence encodes CASSLDRGDLYNEQFF.

Turning to this clone: Its ends do not fully match the called genes, so a read error is possible. At the DNA level, this CDR3 is encoded by other sequences in the same sample as well. The gene calls are TRBV6-5 and TRBJ1-4; D is undetermined. The CDR3 totals 15 residues. CDR1 is MNHEY, CDR2 SVGAGI, per germline. CDR3 residues: CASSDSAGSGEKLFF. The CDR3 nucleotides read TGTGCCAGCAGTGACTCGGCGGGGTCGGGAGAAAAACTATTTTTT.

The chain carries TRBV19 and TRBJ2-1; D unclear. CDR1 is LNHDA, CDR2 SQIVND, per germline (reference sequence). The CDR3 loop spans 16 amino acids. Between the trimmed V and J ends, which lost 6 bases and 0 bases, there was a span of 15 bases. CDR3 sequence reads: CASSLMWGFSYNEQFF. CDR3 sequence (DNA): TGTGCCAGTAGCCTTATGTGGGGATTCTCCTACAATGAGCAGTTCTTC.

V gene TRBV19 combines with J gene TRBJ2-1, with a possible D match to TRBD1 (5 bases). The CDR3 loop spans 14 amino acids. V gave up 0 bases and J gave up 9 bases, with 12 bases separating them. CDR1 is LNHDA, CDR2 SQIVND, per germline (reference sequence). CDR3 residues: CASSIDQGFGEQFF. The CDR3 region has the DNA TGTGCCAGTAGTATAGACCAGGGATTTGGTGAGCAGTTCTTC.

V usage is TRBV6-6 and J usage is TRBJ1-2, with 8 bases that match TRBD1. The ends lost 6 bases at V and 4 bases at J; junction bases unmatched: 4. The CDR3 sequence is 13 residues long. The V gene's germline CDR1 is MNHNY and CDR2 SVGAGI (reference sequence). The CDR3 DNA reads TGTGCCAGCAGCCCCGACAGGGGCTATGGCTACACCTTC. Translation gives CASSPDRGYGYTF.

This chain joins TRBV5-1 and TRBJ2-3; possibly TRBD1 for D (6 bases). Trimming removed 0 bases from V and 0 bases from J, with 11 bases in between. Germline CDR1 reads SGHRS; CDR2 reads YFSETQ. The CDR3 runs to 16 residues. In nucleotides, the CDR3 is TGCGCCAGCAGCTTGGCAGGGGTGGGGAGCACAGATACGCAGTATTTT. This sequence encodes CASSLAGVGSTDTQYF.

V gene TRBV19 combines with J gene TRBJ1-5, with 7 bases that match TRBD1. This CDR3 is 14 amino acids long. The germline CDR1 and CDR2 sequences are LNHDA and SQIVND (reference sequence). Germline trimming cut 5 bases from V and 6 bases from J; bases unmatched to any gene: 7. CDR3 region: CASSVTGAGQPQHF. The CDR3 DNA reads TGTGCCAGTAGTGTTACAGGGGCGGGTCAGCCCCAGCATTTT. Filled out from reference TRBV19 and TRBJ1-5, the complete variable domain reads DGGITQSPKYLFRKEGQNVTLSCEQNLNHDAMYWYRQDPGQGLRLIYYSQIVNDFQKGDIAEGYSVSREKKESFPLTVTSAQKNPTAFYLCASSVTGAGQPQHFGDGTRLSIL.

CDR3 in amino acids: CASSLKGSQSGQYF. The CDR3 nucleotides read TGTGCCAGCAGTTTAAAGGGCTCCCAGAGTGGGCAGTACTTC. The chain combines TRBV28 with TRBJ2-7; D is unclear. CDR1 and CDR2 from the germline V gene are MDHEN and SYDVKM. V lost 2 bases and J lost 9, with 17 bases in between. The CDR3 consists of 14 residues. Using reference TRBV28 and TRBJ2-7 for the parts outside the CDR3, the full variable domain is DVKVTQSSRYLVKRTGEKVFLECVQDMDHENMFWYRQDPGLGLRLIYFSYDVKMKEKGDIPEGYSVSREKKERFSLILESASTNQTSMYLCASSLKGSQSGQYFGPGTRLTVT.

The V and J genes are TRBV27 and TRBJ2-3, with 9 positions matching TRBD1. With 7 bases clipped from V and 6 bases from J, the junction kept 14 bases outside the gene matches. CDR3 length equals 16 residues. Germline assignment: CDR1 MNHEY and CDR2 SMNVEV (reference sequence). This CDR3 is CASNLLRDRAYDTQYF. The CDR3 coding sequence is TGTGCCAGCAACCTCCTACGGGACAGGGCGTACGATACGCAGTATTTT.

This clone was seen a single time. The chain couples TRBV5-5 to TRBJ2-3; tentative D call: TRBD2 (6 bases). The V end lost 4 bases, the J end lost 4 bases, and 19 bases lay between the germline ends. This CDR3 is built from 16 residues. Per germline, CDR1 SGHKS and CDR2 YYEKEE (reference sequence). The CDR3 loop reads CASSRIGGGGADTQYF. The CDR3 nucleotides read TGTGCCAGCAGCCGAATCGGGGGTGGTGGGGCAGATACGCAGTATTTT.

The chain has TRBV18 and TRBJ1-1, with D perhaps matching TRBD1 (6 bases). Germline values: CDR1 KGHSH, CDR2 LQKENI. V shed 2 bases and J shed 1 base, with 20 bases lying between them. The CDR3 has 18 amino acids. CDR3 loop: CASSPLRMGTPKNTEAFF. DNA of the CDR3: TGTGCCAGCTCACCATTACGAATGGGGACACCAAAGAACACTGAAGCTTTCTTT.

Sample share makes this clone large. Other DNA sequences from this sample encode an identical CDR3 as well. The chain is built from TRBV27 and TRBJ1-4; D is unresolved. The CDR3 has 14 amino acids. V dropped 5 bases and J dropped 0 bases, with 7 bases sitting between them. Germline V gene lookup returns CDR1 MNHEY and CDR2 SMNVEV (reference sequence). The DNA of the CDR3 is TGTGCCAGCAGTCCTGATACAACTAATGAAAAACTGTTTTTT. This codes for CASSPDTTNEKLFF.

V and J are TRBV5-1 and TRBJ1-4, with D unresolved. The CDR3 is made up of 17 amino acids. Germline values: CDR1 SGHRS, CDR2 YFSETQ. V shed 1 base and J shed 10 bases, with 23 bases lying between them. CDR3 in amino acids: CASSLSVDGWVGGKLFF. Written as DNA, the CDR3 is TGCGCCAGCAGCTTGTCAGTGGATGGTTGGGTAGGAGGAAAACTGTTTTTT.

The CDR3 DNA is TGTGCCATCAGTGAAACTAGCGGGGTCGGAAACATTCAGTACTTC. Its protein product is CAISETSGVGNIQYF. This chain uses TRBV10-3 with TRBJ2-4; TRBD2 matches at 10 bases. The CDR3 is 15 residues long. Germline values: CDR1 ENHRY, CDR2 SYGVKD. Trimming cost V 3 bases and J 6 bases; bases outside gene matches: 5.

This sequence joins TRBV27 and TRBJ1-5; maybe TRBD1 (5 bases). The CDR3 totals 14 residues. With 0 bases removed from V and 7 bases from J, the gap between germline ends came to 10 bases. Germline V lookup: CDR1 MNHEY, CDR2 SMNVEV (reference sequence). The CDR3 DNA reads as TGTGCCAGCAGTTTATCGTGGGGCTCGCAGCCCCAGCATTTT. Protein product: CASSLSWGSQPQHF.

The rearrangement joins TRBV5-1 to TRBJ2-7, with 11 bases identical to TRBD2. The trim removed 4 bases at V and 3 bases at J, leaving 3 bases unmatched. This CDR3 is 14 amino acids long. CDR1 and CDR2 (germline): SGHRS, YFSETQ. Here the CDR3 reads CASSKTSGVYEQYF. The DNA for the CDR3 is TGCGCCAGCAGCAAGACTAGCGGGGTCTACGAGCAGTACTTC.

The V and J genes are TRBV11-2 and TRBJ1-5; D possibly corresponds to TRBD1 (6 bases). CDR3 length equals 13 residues. CDR1 and CDR2 from the germline V gene are SGHAT and FQNNGV. V was shortened by 5 bases and J by 7 bases, with 12 bases between the two germline ends. DNA for the CDR3: TGTGCCAGCAGCATACAGGGTAGGCAGCCCCAGCATTTT. Translated: CASSIQGRQPQHF. Using reference TRBV11-2 and TRBJ1-5 for the parts outside the CDR3, the full variable domain is EAGVAQSPRYKIIEKRQSVAFWCNPISGHATLYWYQQILGQGPKLLIQFQNNGVVDDSQLPKDRFSAERLKGVDSTLKIQPAKLEDSAVYLCASSIQGRQPQHFGDGTRLSIL.

V and J are TRBV27 and TRBJ2-1; 7 bases are a match to TRBD1. CDR3 size: 14 residues. Germline V gene lookup returns CDR1 MNHEY and CDR2 SMNVEV (reference sequence). J lost 7 bases, V lost 7 bases, and 10 bases had no gene match. The CDR3: CASKPYDRENEQFF. In DNA form, the CDR3 reads TGTGCCAGCAAACCGTACGACAGGGAGAATGAGCAGTTCTTC.

J is TRBJ1-1 and V is TRBV2; D uncertain. Germline V gene data show CDR1 as SNHLY and CDR2 as FYNNEI. V was clipped by 2 bases and J by 0 bases, with 4 bases between them. The CDR3 totals 13 residues. CDR3 sequence (DNA): TGTGCCAGCAGTGAACTTATGAACACTGAAGCTTTCTTT. Translating it yields CASSELMNTEAFF.

The chain couples TRBV18 to TRBJ2-2; 12 positions agree with TRBD2. The germline V gene encodes CDR1 KGHSH and CDR2 LQKENI. Trimming removed 5 bases from V and 7 bases from J; junction bases left unmatched: 8. CDR3 length: 16 amino acids. This chain's CDR3 is CASSSPTSGRSGELFF. In DNA form, the CDR3 reads TGTGCCAGCTCATCCCCGACTAGCGGGAGAAGCGGGGAGCTGTTTTTT.

This clone is large (0.1 to 1%) by share. The chain uses TRBV7-8 and TRBJ2-2; maybe TRBD2 (6 bases). Germline V gene data show CDR1 as SGHVS and CDR2 as FQNEAQ. V gave up 4 bases and J gave up 6 bases, with 18 bases separating them. The CDR3 loop spans 16 amino acids. The CDR3 DNA follows: TGTGCCAGCAGCTGGGGTCCGGGAGAGGGCTCCGGGGAGCTGTTTTTT. Translation: CASSWGPGEGSGELFF. Using reference TRBV7-8 and TRBJ2-2 for the parts outside the CDR3, the full variable domain is GAGVSQSPRYKVAKRGQDVALRCDPISGHVSLFWYQQALGQGPEFLTYFQNEAQLDKSGLPSDRFFAERPEGSVSTLKIQRTQQEDSAVYLCASSWGPGEGSGELFFGEGSRLTVL.

Relative to its sample, this clone is medium-sized. The chain recombines TRBV4-1 with TRBJ2-7; 7 bases align to TRBD1. CDR3 length: 18 amino acids. V gave up 4 bases and J gave up 2 bases; unmatched junction bases: 17. Germline V gives CDR1 MGHRA, CDR2 YSYEKL. The CDR3 reads CASSPRGTATRQTYEQYF. The DNA of the CDR3 is TGCGCCAGCAGCCCCCGAGGGACAGCCACTCGTCAAACCTACGAGCAGTACTTC.